The 19 T cell receptor beta chains given below trace back to one sample, sequenced in a study of T-cell memory formation after mild COVID-19. TCRdb fed the 5' RACE reads into MiXCR, producing one record per CDR3 protein. Here the sample spans approximately 340,000 distinct CDR3 sequences, 13% being singletons. The sequenced material came from PBMCs or a T cell subset sorted from them (not recorded which). The receptors stem from a man aged 18 to 29 who had mild COVID-19 (a few samples of this study predate the infection). Cell type and time point are not known.

This clonotype was detected only a few times. This chain joins TRBV4-3 and TRBJ2-7; no firm D call. The ends were cut back, 1 base at V and 1 base at J, with 8 bases in the middle. The CDR3 totals 14 residues. Germline V gene sequence: CDR1 LGHNA, CDR2 YSLEER. Here the CDR3 DNA reads TGCGCCAGCAGCCAAGGCACGGCATCCTACGAGCAGTACTTC. Translated: CASSQGTASYEQYF.

V usage is TRBV7-2 and J usage is TRBJ2-5; 8 bases line up with TRBD2. CDR3 length equals 14 residues. In germline, CDR1 is SGHTA, CDR2 FQGNSA. The V segment lost 6 bases and the J segment 2 bases; nucleotides outside the gene matches: 5. As DNA, the CDR3 is TGTGCCAGCAGTTACGGGGGGGGACAAGAGACCCAGTACTTC. Protein sequence: CASSYGGGQETQYF.

This chain uses TRBV28 with TRBJ1-2, with D maybe TRBD1 (5 bases). The V gene's germline CDR1 is MDHEN and CDR2 SYDVKM. V gave up 5 bases and J gave up 7 bases, with 20 bases separating them. The CDR3 is 15 residues long. CDR3 protein: CASSKKWEGMAGYTF. The DNA for the CDR3 is TGTGCCAGCAGTAAGAAGTGGGAGGGGATGGCTGGCTACACCTTC.

In nucleotides, the CDR3 is TGCGCCAGCAGCCAGAGGGACAGGGGGGCCGGTGACACCGGGGAGCTGTTTTTT. This codes for CASSQRDRGAGDTGELFF. The chain combines TRBV4-1 with TRBJ2-2; TRBD1 aligns across 11 bases. CDR1 is MGHRA, CDR2 YSYEKL, per germline. V gave up 3 bases and J gave up 3 bases; unmatched junction bases: 9. CDR3 size: 18 residues.

The chain carries TRBV4-3 and TRBJ2-3; 7 bases line up with TRBD2. Germline CDR1 LGHNA, CDR2 YSLEER. The V segment lost 6 bases and the J segment 4 bases; nucleotides outside the gene matches: 10. The length of the CDR3 is 15 residues. The CDR3 DNA reads TGCGCCAGCAGTCGCAAGCGGGGAAGGCCAGATACGCAGTATTTT. Translated: CASSRKRGRPDTQYF.

This clonotype was seen only a few times. This rearrangement joins TRBV4-1 to TRBJ2-2, with 8 bases fitting TRBD2. Germline CDR1 MGHRA, CDR2 YSYEKL. Losses at the gene ends were 0 bases for V and 5 bases for J; bases not matched to a gene: 8. CDR3 length: 17 amino acids. CDR3 in DNA: TGCGCCAGCAGCCAAGATACCCGTCGGGGGGGTACCGGGGAGCTGTTTTTT. Translating gives CASSQDTRRGGTGELFF.

V is TRBV27 and J is TRBJ2-2, with D possibly TRBD1 on 6 matching bases. Germline-derived CDR1 and CDR2 are MNHEY and SMNVEV (reference sequence). The ends were cut back, 8 bases at V and 3 bases at J, with 28 bases in the middle. CDR3 size: 19 residues. As DNA, the CDR3 is TGTGCCAGCCACCCCCAACGACGGGACACTCGTCCGTACACCGGGGAGCTGTTTTTT. This gives the protein CASHPQRRDTRPYTGELFF.

The chain links TRBV6-5 to TRBJ1-2; 9 nucleotides line up with TRBD1. J gave up 4 bases and V 0 bases, and 3 bases lay outside the gene matches. Germline-derived CDR1 and CDR2 are MNHEY and SVGAGI. The CDR3 is 15 residues long. The CDR3 spells CASSYSPTGGYGYTF. In nucleotides, the CDR3 is TGTGCCAGCAGTTACTCTCCGACAGGGGGCTATGGCTACACCTTC.

The V call is TRBV7-2, the J call TRBJ2-3; D gene unclear. This CDR3 region has 15 residues. With 5 bases removed from V and 4 bases from J, the gap between germline ends came to 16 bases. Germline CDR1 reads SGHTA; CDR2 reads FQGNSA. DNA for the CDR3: TGTGCCAGCAGCGCACGGTTGCACGTCGCAGATACGCAGTATTTT. The encoded protein is CASSARLHVADTQYF. Complete variable domain (other parts from reference TRBV7-2 and TRBJ2-3): GAGVSQSPSNKVTEKGKDVELRCDPISGHTALYWYRQSLGQGLEFLIYFQGNSAPDKSGLPSDRFSAERTGGSVSTLTIQRTQQEDSAVYLCASSARLHVADTQYFGPGTRLTVL.

In its sample, this clonotype was seen many times. The J gene is TRBJ2-2, the V gene TRBV6-5; D unclear. Germline-derived CDR1 and CDR2 are MNHEY and SVGAGI. Trimming removed 7 bases from V and 7 bases from J, with 10 bases in between. The CDR3 has 12 amino acids. In DNA, the CDR3 is TGTGCCAGCACTCCAAATAACGGGGAGCTGTTTTTT. This gives the protein CASTPNNGELFF.

This clonotype was counted at least ten times. The chain carries TRBV12-3 or TRBV12-4 and TRBJ2-3, with a weak D call TRBD1 (5 bases). This CDR3 has 14 residues. Trimming shortened V by 5 bases and J by 2 bases, and 11 bases separated the two germline ends. The CDR3 reads CASSGHRDTDTQYF. CDR3 nucleotides: TGTGCCAGCAGTGGACACAGAGACACAGATACGCAGTATTTT.

The V call is TRBV6-2 or TRBV6-3, the J call TRBJ1-4; 8 bases are shared with TRBD1. The CDR3 runs to 17 residues. The ends lost 5 bases at V and 6 bases at J; junction bases unmatched: 14. CDR1 is MNHEY and CDR2 is SVGEGT in the germline V gene. CDR3 bases: TGTGCCAGCAGTGACAGTCCCGGACAGGGTGAAGATGAAAAACTGTTTTTT. Translation: CASSDSPGQGEDEKLFF.

This clonotype appeared a few times. The V and J genes are TRBV4-3 and TRBJ1-4; 9 nucleotides agree with TRBD1. V lost 4 bases and J lost 8; bases outside the gene matches: 14. The CDR3 spans 17 residues. Germline V gene data show CDR1 as LGHNA and CDR2 as YSLEER. CDR3 in DNA: TGCGCCAGCAGCCTAAACTCCGGGACAGGGTTAGGAGAAAAACTGTTTTTT. Translating gives CASSLNSGTGLGEKLFF.

In this sample, this clonotype turned up a few times. V and J are TRBV7-9 and TRBJ1-6; D unclear. Germline CDR1 reads SEHNR; CDR2 reads FQNEAQ (reference sequence). The CDR3 contains 15 residues. V was trimmed by 5 bases and J by 7 bases, leaving 15 bases between them. The CDR3 DNA reads as TGTGCCAGCAGCGACTACGGGGTGGGGAATTCACCCCTCCACTTT. Protein sequence: CASSDYGVGNSPLHF.

The chain uses TRBV6-2 or TRBV6-3 and TRBJ2-7; weak D call: TRBD1 (7 bases). V lost 5 bases to trimming and J lost 3 bases, with 17 bases between them. The CDR3 runs 15 residues. Germline CDR1 is MNHEY and CDR2 is SVGEGT. The CDR3 region is CASSRGVGTVYEQYF. CDR3 DNA sequence: TGTGCCAGCAGTCGCGGGGTGGGGACAGTCTACGAGCAGTACTTC.

The genes are TRBV7-2 and TRBJ2-7; 11 nucleotides agree with TRBD2. CDR3 length: 12 amino acids. Trimming removed 6 bases from V and 9 bases from J; junction bases left unmatched: 4. CDR1 and CDR2 (germline): SGHTA, FQGNSA. The CDR3 region is CASSSGGAAQYF. The CDR3 nucleotides read TGTGCCAGCAGTAGCGGGGGGGCAGCGCAGTACTTC.

This clonotype was recorded at least ten times. The genes are TRBV28 and TRBJ1-3; D gene ambiguous. The V gene's germline CDR1 is MDHEN and CDR2 SYDVKM. The CDR3 length is 14 residues. Trimming removed 6 bases at V and 4 bases at J, with 13 bases between. CDR3 protein: CASSSGPLGNTIYF. Here the CDR3 DNA reads TGTGCCAGCAGCTCGGGTCCCCTCGGAAACACCATATATTTT.

CDR3 sequence reads: CASSAPGQKAFF. The CDR3 DNA reads TGTGCCAGCAGCGCCCCCGGACAGAAAGCTTTCTTT. The rearrangement links TRBV9 to TRBJ1-1; TRBD1 might be the D (6 bases). The ends were cut back, 3 bases at V and 9 bases at J, with 12 bases in the middle. This CDR3 is 12 amino acids long. Germline loops: CDR1 SGDLS, CDR2 YYNGEE.

V and J are TRBV25-1 and TRBJ2-7; no clear D gene. The CDR3 spans 14 residues. The germline V and J ends were trimmed by 6 bases and 6 bases, with 18 bases remaining between them. Germline values: CDR1 MGHDK, CDR2 SYGVNS. CDR3 sequence: CASSPVIGSSEQYF. The DNA for the CDR3 is TGTGCCAGCAGCCCCGTGATAGGGTCCAGCGAGCAGTACTTC.